Sequencing of this T cell receptor beta chain was carried out in a study of blood T cell repertoires in COVID-19. V lost 5 bases, J lost 3 bases, and 2 bases stayed unmatched. The CDR3 spans 13 residues. The germline gives CDR1 SGHRS, CDR2 YFSETQ. The table came from immunoSEQ multiplex PCR; TCRdb's copy has only in-frame clones and leaves some out. The data contain fewer than 200,000 clones, 84% of them singletons. The TCR sequence derives from a woman in her thirties who had been exposed to COVID-19. V and J are TRBV5-1 and TRBJ2-7; 10 nucleotides align to TRBD1. Sample: PBMCs or T cells enriched from blood (not recorded which). CDR3 sequence (DNA): TGCGCCAGCAGGCGGGACAGGGGCTACGAGCAGTACTTC. Amino acid sequence: CASRRDRGYEQYF. The full variable domain, in which reference TRBV5-1 and TRBJ2-7 provide the parts outside the CDR3, is KAGVTQTPRYLIKTRGQQVTLSCSPISGHRSVSWYQQTPGQGLQFLFEYFSETQRNKGNFPGRFSGRQFSNSRSEMNVSTLELGDSALYLCASRRDRGYEQYFGPGTRLTVT.